A single sample gave rise to the 25 T cell receptor beta chains below, sequenced in a study of T cells in Graves' hyperthyroidism and ophthalmopathy. TCR beta CDR3 sequences were amplified from RNA transcripts. A first-round RT-PCR of the TCR CDR3 used the HTBI primer set. TCRdb re-analysed the multiplex PCR reads in MiXCR, keeping a single row per CDR3 protein. Here the sample spans 500,000 to 750,000 distinct CDR3 sequences, around 46% being singletons. The source material was peripheral blood or thyroid tissue (not recorded which). Receptors originate from a woman aged 18-29 years with Graves' hyperthyroidism.

Many counts were recorded for this clonotype. The chain is built from TRBV29-1 and TRBJ1-5, with a weak D call TRBD1 (6 bases). The V and J ends lost 4 bases and 0 bases respectively, with 10 bases between them. Germline lookup yields CDR1 SQVTM and CDR2 ANQGSEA. This CDR3 is built from 14 residues. CDR3 in DNA: TGCAGCGTTGGTAGGGGGGATAGCAATCAGCCCCAGCATTTT. Amino acids: CSVGRGDSNQPQHF. The full variable domain, with the rest looked up from reference TRBV29-1 and TRBJ1-5, is SAVISQKPSRDICQRGTSLTIQCQVDSQVTMMFWYRQQPGQSLTLIATANQGSEATYESGFVIDKFPISRPNLTFSTLTVSNMSPEDSSIYLCSVGRGDSNQPQHFGDGTRLSIL.

This clonotype was observed many times. The CDR3 bases are TGCGCCAGCATTAAAGGGGCTTTAGGAGAGACCCAGTACTTC. This sequence encodes CASIKGALGETQYF. The gene calls are TRBV10-2 and TRBJ2-5; possibly TRBD1 for D (5 bases). The CDR3 has 14 residues. The germline V and J ends were trimmed by 7 bases and 4 bases, with 16 bases remaining between them. Germline V CDR1 and CDR2: WSHSY, SAAADI.

This clonotype appeared once. V and J are TRBV10-2 and TRBJ2-5; 8 nucleotides match TRBD2. CDR3 length: 15 residues. After removal of 2 bases from V and 5 bases from J, the junction contained 7 bases not matched to a gene. The V gene's germline CDR1 is WSHSY and CDR2 SAAADI. CDR3 in amino acids: CASSETASGWETQYF. CDR3 DNA: TGCGCCAGCAGTGAGACGGCTAGCGGGTGGGAGACCCAGTACTTC.

The chain couples TRBV7-9 to TRBJ2-7; 14 bases match TRBD2. Per the germline V gene, CDR1 is SEHNR and CDR2 is FQNEAQ (reference sequence). The CDR3 spans 16 residues. V was clipped by 4 bases and J by 3 bases; unmatched bases: 5. CDR3 DNA sequence: TGTGCCAGCAGCTGGCCCGGGACTAGCGGGAGCTACGAGCAGTACTTC. Residues: CASSWPGTSGSYEQYF. The complete variable domain, with remaining parts taken from reference TRBV7-9 and TRBJ2-7, reads DTGVSQNPRHKITKRGQNVTFRCDPISEHNRLYWYRQTLGQGPEFLTYFQNEAQLEKSRLLSDRFSAERPKGSFSTLEIQRTEQGDSAMYLCASSWPGTSGSYEQYFGPGTRLTVT.

Only one count was recorded for this clonotype. The chain uses TRBV15 and TRBJ2-5; the D gene is possibly TRBD1 (6 bases). The J call may be wrong; the DNA end is better matched by TRBJ2-1. The CDR3 spans 14 residues. Germline assignment: CDR1 LNHNV and CDR2 YYDKDF (reference sequence). In DNA, the CDR3 is TGTGCCACCAGCAGAGATAACAGGGAGAATGAGCAGTTCTTC. Translation gives CATSRDNRENEQFF.

Worth noting for this clonotype: Germline is not matched at one junction end, which may reflect a read error. Written as DNA, the CDR3 is TGCGCCAACAGCTTAAATGAATGTGGCTACACCTTC. Translating it yields CANSLNECGYTF. The J gene is TRBJ1-2, the V gene TRBV5-1; D gene ambiguous. Germline CDR1 reads SGHRS; CDR2 reads YFSETQ. This CDR3 contains 12 residues.

This clonotype was counted many times. This rearrangement joins TRBV20-1 to TRBJ1-6; a possible D gene is TRBD1 (5 bases). V was clipped by 0 bases and J by 6 bases, with 18 bases between them. Per germline, CDR1 DFQATT and CDR2 SNEGSKA (reference sequence). This CDR3 has 17 amino acids. DNA for the CDR3: TGCAGTGCTAGAGATACGAGACAGCGCTCAGTTAATTCACCCCTCCACTTT. Residues: CSARDTRQRSVNSPLHF.

This clonotype was observed once. At one of its ends the junction is not consistent with the germline gene, which may arise from a read error. V gene TRBV7-9 combines with J gene TRBJ2-2; D possibly matches TRBD1 or TRBD2 (5 bases each). This CDR3 comprises 12 residues. CDR1 and CDR2 (germline): SEHNR, FQNEAQ (reference sequence). CDR3 sequence reads: CASSFGTGEPFF. CDR3 nucleotide sequence: TGTGCCAGCAGCTTTGGGACCGGGGAGCCGTTTTTT.

This clonotype was counted a few times. This chain joins TRBV9 and TRBJ2-1; 7 nucleotides line up with TRBD1. The V gene end was trimmed by 3 bases and the J gene end by 4 bases; junction bases not matched to a gene: 13. The germline V gene encodes CDR1 SGDLS and CDR2 YYNGEE. The CDR3 sequence is 17 residues long. The CDR3 loop reads CASSATVRDRRYNEQFF. CDR3 in DNA: TGTGCCAGCAGCGCCACAGTTAGGGACAGACGATACAATGAGCAGTTCTTC.

Many counts were recorded for this clonotype. V usage is TRBV20-1 and J usage is TRBJ1-4; 7 positions match TRBD1. The J segment lost 3 bases and the V segment lost 3 bases, leaving 7 bases of the junction unmatched. In germline, CDR1 is DFQATT, CDR2 SNEGSKA (reference sequence). The CDR3 loop spans 15 amino acids. The CDR3 DNA is TGCAGTGCTAGGAAACAGGGGTGGTCTAATGAAAAACTGTTTTTT. As protein: CSARKQGWSNEKLFF.

The rearrangement links TRBV29-1 to TRBJ1-5; D not resolved. Trimming left V 8 bases short and J 4 bases short, with 6 bases between. Germline values: CDR1 SQVTM, CDR2 ANQGSEA. The length of the CDR3 is 10 residues. CDR3 nucleotide sequence: TGCAGCTACCTGAATCAGCCCCAGCATTTT. As protein: CSYLNQPQHF.

In nucleotides, the CDR3 is TGTGCCAGCAGTTTATGGAGCGGGAGAGGTACCGGGGAGCTGTTTTTT. Translation gives CASSLWSGRGTGELFF. This sequence joins TRBV12-3 or TRBV12-4 and TRBJ2-2; 8 nucleotides line up with TRBD2. This CDR3 is 16 amino acids long. V lost 2 bases and J lost 5; bases outside the gene matches: 7.

V gene TRBV13 combines with J gene TRBJ1-3, with a possible D match to TRBD1 (5 bases). Germline V gene lookup returns CDR1 PRHDT and CDR2 FYEKMQ (reference sequence). The CDR3 runs 15 residues. V dropped 8 bases and J dropped 0 bases, with 14 bases sitting between them. The CDR3 region has the DNA TGTGCCAGCGCTACCTCGGGGGGCTCTGGAAACACCATATATTTT. As protein: CASATSGGSGNTIYF.

This clonotype was counted ten times or more. The chain is built from TRBV5-6 and TRBJ2-2, with unresolved D. The germline gives CDR1 SGHDT, CDR2 YYEEEE. This CDR3 spans 14 amino acids. V lost 7 bases, J lost 6 bases, and 16 bases lay in between. CDR3 sequence reads: CASLILVDSGELFF. The CDR3 bases are TGTGCCAGCCTCATCTTGGTCGACTCCGGGGAGCTGTTTTTT.

V and J are TRBV20-1 and TRBJ2-3, with 12 bases identical to TRBD1. Germline CDR1 is DFQATT and CDR2 is SNEGSKA (reference sequence). The V segment lost 0 bases and the J segment 5 bases; nucleotides outside the gene matches: 6. The CDR3 sequence is 16 residues long. CDR3 sequence reads: CSARDPGQGAGDTQYF. DNA for the CDR3: TGCAGTGCTAGAGATCCGGGACAGGGGGCAGGAGATACGCAGTATTTT.

This chain uses TRBV15 with TRBJ1-2; 9 bases are a match to TRBD1. V gave up 8 bases and J gave up 7 bases; unmatched junction bases: 5. Germline V gene data show CDR1 as LNHNV and CDR2 as YYDKDF (reference sequence). This CDR3 is 12 amino acids long. The CDR3 DNA is TGTGCCACCGAGGAACAGGGGGCTGGCTACACCTTC. It is translated as CATEEQGAGYTF. The full variable domain, rest sourced from reference TRBV15 and TRBJ1-2, is DAMVIQNPRYQVTQFGKPVTLSCSQTLNHNVMYWYQQKSSQAPKLLFHYYDKDFNNEADTPDNFQSRRPNTSFCFLDIRSPGLGDTAMYLCATEEQGAGYTFGSGTRLTVV.

This clonotype was observed a few times. The junction shows a germline mismatch at one end, possibly a read error. The chain recombines TRBV7-8 with TRBJ2-2; possibly TRBD1 or TRBD2 for D (5 bases each). CDR1 is SGHVS and CDR2 is FQNEAQ in the germline V gene. There are 16 residues in the CDR3. The CDR3 is CANSLYRDGATGELFF. CDR3 DNA: TGTGCCAACAGCTTATATCGGGACGGTGCCACCGGGGAGCTGTTTTTT. Filled out from reference TRBV7-8 and TRBJ2-2, the complete variable domain reads GAGVSQSPRYKVAKRGQDVALRCDPISGHVSLFWYQQALGQGPEFLTYFQNEAQLDKSGLPSDRFFAERPEGSVSTLKIQRTQQEDSAVYLCANSLYRDGATGELFFGEGSRLTVL.

Only a few counts were recorded for this clonotype. The chain couples TRBV28 to TRBJ2-7; D remains unclear. Germline assignment: CDR1 MDHEN and CDR2 SYDVKM. There are 12 residues in the CDR3. Trimming cost V 3 bases and J 5 bases, with 8 bases left between them. The CDR3 DNA is TGTGCCAGCAGTTTGAGCTTAAACGAGCAGTACTTC. As protein: CASSLSLNEQYF.

This sequence joins TRBV15 and TRBJ1-5; D may be TRBD1 (5 bases). Trimming removed 1 base at V and 3 bases at J, with 7 bases between. CDR3 length: 14 amino acids. Germline V gene data show CDR1 as LNHNV and CDR2 as YYDKDF (reference sequence). CDR3 in amino acids: CATSRGTNNQPQHF. CDR3 nucleotides: TGTGCCACCAGCAGAGGGACAAACAATCAGCCCCAGCATTTT. Using reference TRBV15 and TRBJ1-5 for the parts outside the CDR3, the full variable domain is DAMVIQNPRYQVTQFGKPVTLSCSQTLNHNVMYWYQQKSSQAPKLLFHYYDKDFNNEADTPDNFQSRRPNTSFCFLDIRSPGLGDTAMYLCATSRGTNNQPQHFGDGTRLSIL.

This clonotype was detected many times. The chain recombines TRBV15 with TRBJ2-1, with TRBD2 identical over 12 bases. V was clipped by 1 base and J by 8 bases; unmatched bases: 15. Per the germline V gene, CDR1 is LNHNV and CDR2 is YYDKDF (reference sequence). CDR3 length: 19 amino acids. Here the CDR3 reads CATSRAAARWASGRDEQFF. In DNA, the CDR3 is TGTGCCACCAGCAGAGCCGCGGCACGGTGGGCTAGCGGGAGGGATGAGCAGTTCTTC.

The V and J genes are TRBV25-1 and TRBJ1-2, with a tentative D call TRBD1 (6 bases). V lost 4 bases and J lost 8, with 14 bases in between. Germline assignment: CDR1 MGHDK and CDR2 SYGVNS. This CDR3 has 13 amino acids. This chain's CDR3 is CASSATYREGYTF. In nucleotides, the CDR3 is TGTGCCAGCAGTGCCACATACAGGGAGGGCTACACCTTC.

The rearrangement joins TRBV29-1 to TRBJ2-7, with 10 nucleotides matching TRBD2. The CDR3 loop spans 14 amino acids. The V segment lost 8 bases and the J segment 5 bases; nucleotides outside the gene matches: 12. Germline V gene data show CDR1 as SQVTM and CDR2 as ANQGSEA. Written as DNA, the CDR3 is TGCAGCCCCTGGCTAGCGGGAGAGCCCAACGAGCAGTACTTC. Protein: CSPWLAGEPNEQYF.

This clonotype was seen ten or more times. This chain joins TRBV10-3 and TRBJ1-1, with 8 positions matching TRBD1. The J segment lost 7 bases and the V segment lost 0 bases, leaving 1 base of the junction unmatched. Germline assignment: CDR1 ENHRY and CDR2 SYGVKD. The CDR3 has 13 amino acids. For the CDR3, the DNA is TGTGCCATCAGTGAGTCCGACAGGGGTGAAGCTTTCTTT. It is translated as CAISESDRGEAFF.

Concerning this clonotype itself: A junction boundary mismatches the germline segment, possibly from a read error. The chain links TRBV5-1 to TRBJ2-7; D perhaps matches TRBD2 (6 bases). Per the germline V gene, CDR1 is SGHRS and CDR2 is YFSETQ. There are 13 residues in the CDR3. The CDR3 spells CACSLGGSYEQYF. The CDR3 DNA reads as TGTGCCTGCAGCTTGGGGGGTTCCTACGAGCAGTACTTC.

This clonotype has a count of ten or more. This chain joins TRBV7-8 and TRBJ2-5, with D possibly TRBD2 on 6 matching bases. Germline assignment: CDR1 SGHVS and CDR2 FQNEAQ. V lost 5 bases, J lost 2 bases, and 24 bases lay in between. CDR3 length: 18 residues. This CDR3 reads CASSRTLPGTWEQETQYF. The CDR3 bases are TGTGCCAGCAGCCGCACATTACCCGGGACTTGGGAACAAGAGACCCAGTACTTC.